This T cell receptor beta chain was retrieved from a study of long-term antiretroviral therapy in people with HIV. Study-wide results and limits: An increase in diversity followed ART, yet levels stayed below transplant donor controls. ART adherence, viral resistance and therapy changes were undocumented. HIV repertoires showed narrower CDR3 length ranges than controls.

The germline gives CDR1 SGHTA, CDR2 FQGNSA. Trimming pared 3 bases from V and 0 bases from J, leaving 5 bases between. There are 14 residues in the CDR3. Concerning this clone: Its antigen is still unknown.

The assay used was immunoSEQ (version v3.0), run at survey level. TCRdb keeps only in-frame clones here, not all; method: immunoSEQ multiplex PCR. The sample lists around 9,700 clones, 65% to 85% occurring once. Sequencing was performed on unsorted PBMCs, taken 1.8 years after starting antiretroviral therapy. The chain combines TRBV7-2 with TRBJ1-4; D uncertain. This clonotype was obtained from a man in his forties with HIV. CDR3 nucleotides: TGTGCCAGCAGCTTGACCGCAACTAATGAAAAACTGTTTTTT. Amino acids: CASSLTATNEKLFF.